The 8 T cell receptor beta chains below all came from one sample that was sequenced in a study of T cell repertoires in cytomegalovirus infection (dated by TCRdb to between 2018 and 2020). TCRdb shows the sequencer as Illumina HiSeq 1500. TCRdb reprocessing: public reads trimmed at Q25 with fastp, clones called with MiXCR, in-frame beta chains kept. Rows are combined by CDR3 protein, so each entry shows the most common genes and DNA. The sample table contains about 300,000 distinct CDR3 sequences; only one count was recorded for around 9.1% of them. Less than 3% of the sample goes to the ten largest clones. Sequencing was done on a sample of PBMCs. Every receptor here comes from a human donor in good health (CMV status not recorded). Some clones in this sample may be carry-over from other donors' samples.

In this sample, this clonotype turned up many times. The chain employs TRBV28 and TRBJ2-1, with D possibly TRBD1 on 6 matching bases. CDR1 MDHEN and CDR2 SYDVKM come from the germline V gene. V lost 6 bases to trimming and J lost 4 bases, with 10 bases between them. This CDR3 is built from 13 residues. CDR3 residues: CASSPRGYNEQFF. In DNA, the CDR3 is TGTGCCAGCAGCCCCAGGGGTTACAATGAGCAGTTCTTC.

Ten or more counts support this clonotype. The chain has TRBV18 and TRBJ2-7; tentatively, D is TRBD1 (5 bases). The CDR3 is 14 amino acids. In germline, CDR1 is KGHSH, CDR2 LQKENI. The V end lost 5 bases, the J end lost 1 base, and 12 bases lay between the germline ends. CDR3 bases: TGTGCCAGCTCATCTGGGGCAGAATCCTACGAGCAGTACTTC. Its protein is CASSSGAESYEQYF. The full variable domain, rest sourced from reference TRBV18 and TRBJ2-7, is NAGVMQNPRHLVRRRGQEARLRCSPMKGHSHVYWYRQLPEEGLKFMVYLQKENIIDESGMPKERFSAEFPKEGPSILRIQQVVRGDSAAYFCASSSGAESYEQYFGPGTRLTVT.

The rearrangement joins TRBV28 to TRBJ2-2, with 14 bases fitting TRBD2. V gave up 6 bases and J gave up 6 bases; unmatched junction bases: 6. Per the germline V gene, CDR1 is MDHEN and CDR2 is SYDVKM. CDR3 length: 16 amino acids. CDR3 nucleotide sequence: TGTGCCAGCAGCTCCCCGACTAGCGGGGGGGCCGGGGAGCTGTTTTTT. This codes for CASSSPTSGGAGELFF.

This clonotype turned up a few times. The chain carries TRBV28 and TRBJ1-1, with a weak D call TRBD1 (5 bases). The V gene's germline CDR1 is MDHEN and CDR2 SYDVKM. V lost 10 bases to trimming and J lost 1 base, with 13 bases between them. The CDR3 has 13 residues. The CDR3 region has the DNA TGTGCCACTCACCGGGACCGGAACACTGAAGCTTTCTTT. It translates to CATHRDRNTEAFF.

The chain has TRBV5-1 and TRBJ2-5, with 8 bases that match TRBD1. The CDR3 has 15 residues. Germline loops: CDR1 SGHRS, CDR2 YFSETQ. Trimming at V came to 4 bases and at J to 5 bases, leaving 10 bases not matched to a gene. CDR3 residues: CASSLQGAVGETQYF. Written as DNA, the CDR3 is TGCGCCAGCAGCCTCCAGGGGGCCGTGGGGGAGACCCAGTACTTC.

This clonotype was found many times. The V call is TRBV2, the J call TRBJ2-6, with D perhaps TRBD2 (5 bases). The V gene's germline CDR1 is SNHLY and CDR2 FYNNEI. This CDR3 contains 14 residues. The V end lost 7 bases, the J end lost 3 bases, and 10 bases lay between the germline ends. The CDR3 region is CASTQEVGANVLTF. CDR3 bases: TGTGCCAGCACGCAGGAGGTTGGGGCCAACGTCCTGACTTTC. Full variable domain (remainder filled in from reference TRBV2 and TRBJ2-6): EPEVTQTPSHQVTQMGQEVILRCVPISNHLYFYWYRQILGQKVEFLVSFYNNEISEKSEIFDDQFSVERPDGSNFTLKIRSTKLEDSAMYFCASTQEVGANVLTFGAGSRLTVL.

The rearrangement uses TRBV29-1 and TRBJ2-6; a weak D match, TRBD2 (5 bases). Germline V gene data show CDR1 as SQVTM and CDR2 as ANQGSEA. The CDR3 is 14 amino acids. Trimming pared 7 bases from V and 1 base from J, leaving 11 bases between. CDR3 in amino acids: CSALGDSGANVLTF. CDR3 nucleotide sequence: TGCAGCGCCCTGGGAGATTCTGGGGCCAACGTCCTGACTTTC.

This clonotype was seen at least ten times. This chain links TRBV14 with TRBJ1-2, with D possibly being TRBD1 (6 bases). Germline lookup yields CDR1 SGHDN and CDR2 FVKESK. The V and J ends lost 4 bases and 4 bases respectively, with 16 bases between them. This CDR3 spans 15 amino acids. The CDR3 sequence: CASSLTTGTLYGYTF. The CDR3 coding sequence is TGTGCCAGCAGCCTTACGACCGGGACACTCTATGGCTACACCTTC.